The rows below give T cell receptor beta chains drawn from one sample of a study of T cell changes during pregnancy in multiple sclerosis. Here immunoSEQ multiplex PCR was the method, and the copy in TCRdb shows in-frame clones only, minus some. Of tens of thousands of clones listed, around 80% are singletons. The sample here was CD4+ T cells from peripheral blood mononuclear cells, taken before pregnancy. The receptors come from a female donor with multiple sclerosis, enrolled in a pregnancy study. Each CDR3 is given with its conserved first and last residue. A D gene is named only where the DNA matches it firmly. Clone size is given for some rows only: seen once, a few or many times, or a class if the clone is expanded.

TRBV7-2	TRBJ2-1	TRBD2	.	CASSLRQGLAGGHNEQFF	TGTGCCAGCAGCTTAAGACAGGGACTAGCGGGGGGTCACAATGAGCAGTTCTTC
TRBV30	TRBJ2-7	.	medium-sized	CAWSEGLSNHEQYF	TGTGCCTGGAGTGAGGGACTCTCCAACCACGAGCAGTACTTC
TRBV19	TRBJ1-2	.	few	CASSIDGQPGGSPYGYTF	TGTGCCAGTAGTATAGATGGACAGCCGGGAGGTAGCCCTTATGGCTACACCTTC
TRBV9	TRBJ2-3	TRBD1	once	CASSVDGQGGLFGVIRTQYF	TGTGCCAGCAGCGTAGACGGACAGGGAGGTCTGTTCGGGGTTATCAGAACGCAGTATTTT
TRBV11-2	TRBJ1-1	.	.	CASSSALVNTEAFF	TGTGCCAGCAGCTCCGCGTTGGTGAACACTGAAGCTTTCTTT
TRBV5-1	TRBJ2-7	TRBD2	.	CASSLSGGEQYF	TGCGCCAGCAGCTTGTCGGGAGGGGAGCAGTACTTC
TRBV11-3	TRBJ2-1	TRBD2	.	CASSLRLAGKNEQFF	TGTGCCAGCAGCCTCCGGCTAGCGGGAAAAAATGAGCAGTTCTTC
TRBV4-1	TRBJ2-5	TRBD1	.	CASSQTGLETQYF	TGCGCCAGCAGCCAGACAGGGTTAGAGACCCAGTACTTC
TRBV14	TRBJ2-5	TRBD1	.	CGDSQETQYF	TGTGGGGACAGCCAAGAGACCCAGTACTTC
TRBV14	TRBJ1-1	.	.	CASSQALFGGTEAFF	TGTGCCAGCAGCCAAGCCTTATTCGGGGGTACTGAAGCTTTCTTT
TRBV19	TRBJ2-5	.	.	CASRGRTETQYF	TGTGCCAGCAGGGGGAGGACGGAGACCCAGTACTTC
TRBV28	TRBJ2-7	TRBD2	.	CASNQLAGSYEQYF	TGTGCCAGCAATCAACTAGCGGGGTCCTACGAGCAGTACTTC
TRBV19	TRBJ1-1	.	.	CASTNGVRGTGEAFF	TGTGCCAGTACTAATGGTGTCCGGGGGACGGGTGAAGCTTTCTTT
TRBV7-6	TRBJ2-7	TRBD2	.	CASSLDSLAGVYEQYF	TGTGCCAGCAGCTTAGACTCCCTAGCGGGCGTCTACGAGCAGTACTTC
TRBV5-1	TRBJ2-1	.	.	CASSVVSGAYNEQFF	TGCGCCAGCAGCGTCGTAAGCGGTGCCTACAATGAGCAGTTCTTC
TRBV7-9	TRBJ2-1	TRBD2	.	CASSLREGRELHNEQFF	TGTGCCAGCAGCTTACGGGAGGGCCGGGAACTCCACAATGAGCAGTTCTTC
TRBV19	TRBJ1-5	.	.	CASSYLGDNQPQHF	TGTGCCAGTAGTTATCTCGGGGACAATCAGCCCCAGCATTTT
TRBV2	TRBJ1-2	TRBD1	.	CASELTGDQGGYTF	TGTGCCAGTGAACTTACAGGGGACCAAGGCGGCTACACCTTC
TRBV18	TRBJ1-5	.	few	CASSPTDGYNQPQHF	TGTGCCAGCTCACCGACAGACGGCTACAATCAGCCCCAGCATTTT
TRBV19	TRBJ1-3	TRBD1	.	CASSIDQDRGNTIYF	TGTGCCAGTAGTATAGATCAGGACAGGGGAAACACCATATATTTT
TRBV7-8	TRBJ2-1	TRBD1	.	CASSSDRGQGPHNEQFF	TGTGCCAGCAGCTCTGACCGTGGACAGGGGCCACACAATGAGCAGTTCTTC
TRBV12-1	TRBJ1-1	.	.	CASSFVAARAFF	TGTGCCAGCAGCTTTGTGGCGGCGAGGGCTTTCTTT
TRBV30	TRBJ1-5	.	.	CAWSVRSGIQPQHF	TGTGCCTGGAGTGTACGGTCAGGGATACAGCCCCAGCATTTT
TRBV2	TRBJ1-2	.	once	CASSEIRGDYGYTF	TGTGCCAGCAGTGAAATTCGGGGTGACTATGGCTACACCTTC
TRBV2	TRBJ2-7	.	.	CASSEYGRVRPTYEQYF	TGTGCCAGCAGTGAATACGGGCGGGTGAGGCCTACCTACGAGCAGTACTTC
TRBV25-1	TRBJ2-7	TRBD1	once	CASSGMGTGSDYEQYF	TGTGCCAGCAGTGGCATGGGGACAGGATCTGACTACGAGCAGTACTTC
TRBV19	TRBJ1-1	.	few	CASSTPGGRENTEAFF	TGTGCCAGTAGTACCCCGGGGGGACGGGAGAACACTGAAGCTTTCTTT
TRBV9	TRBJ2-3	TRBD2	.	CASSLRAGGVSDTQYF	TGTGCCAGCAGCTTAAGAGCGGGGGGGGTGTCAGATACGCAGTATTTT
TRBV27	TRBJ1-2	.	.	CASSRRGQDYGYTF	TGTGCCAGCAGTCGCAGGGGCCAGGACTATGGCTACACCTTC
TRBV9	TRBJ1-5	.	.	CASSVGAGNQPQHF	TGTGCCAGCAGCGTAGGGGCTGGGAATCAGCCCCAGCATTTT
TRBV10-3	TRBJ2-1	.	.	CAISERGARVNEQFF	TGTGCCATCAGTGAGCGGGGGGCCCGGGTCAATGAGCAGTTCTTC
TRBV21-1	TRBJ2-5	.	.	CASSKAGQIQETQYF	TGTGCCAGCAGCAAAGCCGGACAGATCCAAGAGACCCAGTACTTC
TRBV4-3	TRBJ1-2	TRBD1	.	CASSQPGQGALNYGYTF	TGCGCCAGCAGCCAACCGGGACAGGGGGCCCTCAACTATGGCTACACCTTC
TRBV5-1	TRBJ1-1	.	.	CASSLWGDFRTTEAFF	TGCGCCAGCAGCTTGTGGGGGGACTTCCGGACCACTGAAGCTTTCTTT